These 5 T cell receptor beta chains were sequenced from one sample in a study of CD8 T cells in Susac syndrome. After extraction with the RNeasy kit, about 0.45 to 1 ug of the RNA was reverse transcribed using random hexamers. TCRdb used MiXCR to reprocess the immunoSEQ multiplex PCR reads, holding one entry per CDR3 protein. This table holds some 180,000 distinct CDR3 sequences, around 94% found once. The sequencing input was CD4+ T cells from PBMCs. The receptors stem from a human donor with Susac syndrome.

The rearrangement joins TRBV2 to TRBJ2-1, with 10 bases that match TRBD1. Germline V gene sequence: CDR1 SNHLY, CDR2 FYNNEI. Trimming at V came to 2 bases and at J to 7 bases, leaving 5 bases not matched to a gene. The CDR3 is 15 amino acids. In nucleotides, the CDR3 is TGTGCCAGCAGTGAAATGGGACAGGGGATTAATGAGCAGTTCTTC. It translates to CASSEMGQGINEQFF.

The gene calls are TRBV12-3 or TRBV12-4 and TRBJ2-3, with TRBD2 matching 8 bases. V gave up 4 bases and J gave up 3 bases; unmatched junction bases: 3. The CDR3 runs 14 residues. The chain's CDR3 is CASSSSGRTDTQYF. The CDR3 DNA reads TGTGCCAGCAGTTCGAGCGGGAGAACAGATACGCAGTATTTT.

The chain employs TRBV4-2 and TRBJ2-3; 7 bases are a match to TRBD2. This CDR3 is 13 amino acids long. From germline, CDR1 is LGHNA and CDR2 YNFKEQ. Losses at the gene ends were 4 bases for V and 9 bases for J; bases not matched to a gene: 7. CDR3 DNA: TGTGCCAGCAGCCCCCTTACTAGCGCAACGCAGTATTTT. Translating it yields CASSPLTSATQYF.

This clonotype was counted once. The chain links TRBV4-3 to TRBJ2-6; D is perhaps TRBD2 (6 bases). Germline loops: CDR1 LGHNA, CDR2 YSLEER. V was clipped by 4 bases and J by 0 bases, with 13 bases between them. The CDR3 has 17 amino acids. The CDR3 nucleotides are TGCGCCAGCAGCCCAAATTCCGGGAGCTCTGGGGCCAACGTCCTGACTTTC. It yields the protein CASSPNSGSSGANVLTF.

J is TRBJ2-1 and V is TRBV4-3, with 8 bases matching TRBD2. Germline lookup yields CDR1 LGHNA and CDR2 YSLEER. This CDR3 has 16 residues. The trim removed 3 bases at V and 0 bases at J, leaving 4 bases unmatched. The CDR3 DNA is TGCGCCAGCAGCCAGGAAGCGGGAGACTCCTACAATGAGCAGTTCTTC. Amino acids: CASSQEAGDSYNEQFF.